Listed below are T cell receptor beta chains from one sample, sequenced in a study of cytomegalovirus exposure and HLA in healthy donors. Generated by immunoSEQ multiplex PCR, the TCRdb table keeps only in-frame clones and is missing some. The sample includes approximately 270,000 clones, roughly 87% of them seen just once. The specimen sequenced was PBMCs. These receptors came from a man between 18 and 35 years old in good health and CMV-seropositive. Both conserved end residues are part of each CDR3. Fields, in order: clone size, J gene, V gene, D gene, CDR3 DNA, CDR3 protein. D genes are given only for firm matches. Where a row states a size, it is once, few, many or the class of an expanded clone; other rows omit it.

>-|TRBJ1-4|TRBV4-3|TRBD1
TGCGCCAGCAGCACCCGGGACAGGGGAGAAAAACTGTTTTTT
CASSTRDRGEKLFF
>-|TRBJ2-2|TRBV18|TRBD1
TGTGCCAGCTCACCACTAGGCCAGGGGGCGGACACCGGGGAGCTGTTTTTT
CASSPLGQGADTGELFF
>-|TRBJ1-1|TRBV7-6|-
TGTGCCAGCAGCACGGGGCGCGGAAACACTGAAGCTTTCTTT
CASSTGRGNTEAFF
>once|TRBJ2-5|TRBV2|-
TGTGCCAGCAGACGGGGCCCCGGGTGGGAGCAGTACTTC
CASRRGPGWEQYF
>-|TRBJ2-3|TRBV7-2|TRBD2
TGTGCCAGCAGCCAGATAGCGGGTAGTTACAGCACAGATACGCAGTATTTT
CASSQIAGSYSTDTQYF
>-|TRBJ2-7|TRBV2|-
TGTGCCGACACCCCGGGTTTAGAGATTGGTGGCGAGCAGTACTTC
CADTPGLEIGGEQYF
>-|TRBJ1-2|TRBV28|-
TGTGCCAGCAGCCACAAACCGGGAAGGGGGGACTCTTATGGCTACACCTTC
CASSHKPGRGDSYGYTF
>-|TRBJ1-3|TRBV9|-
TGTGCCAGCAACGGAGGGCCGGGAAACACCATATATTTT
CASNGGPGNTIYF
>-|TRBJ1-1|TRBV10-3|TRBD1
TGTGCCATCAGTGGACTGACAGGGGCCGCAACGATGAACACTGAAGCTTTCTTT
CAISGLTGAATMNTEAFF
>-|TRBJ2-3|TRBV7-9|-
TGTGCCAGCAGGGCCGCTCTTCTAGATACGCAGTATTTT
CASRAALLDTQYF
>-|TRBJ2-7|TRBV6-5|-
TGTGCCAGCAGTTACTCGGCGGGGAACGAGCAGTACTTC
CASSYSAGNEQYF
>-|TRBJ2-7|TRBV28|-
TGTGCCAGCAAAAGCGGACAAACCTACGAGCAGTACTTC
CASKSGQTYEQYF
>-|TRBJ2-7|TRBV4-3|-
TGCGCCAGCAGCCAGCAGAGGGACACCTTCTACGAGCAGTACTTC
CASSQQRDTFYEQYF
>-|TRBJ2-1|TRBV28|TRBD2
TGTGCCAGCAGAGATACCGACATGGGACTAGCGGGCTACAATGAGCAGTTCTTC
CASRDTDMGLAGYNEQFF
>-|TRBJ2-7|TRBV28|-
TGTGCCAGCAGTTTAGGGGACAAATTCTACGAGCAGTACTTC
CASSLGDKFYEQYF
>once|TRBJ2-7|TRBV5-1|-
TGCGCCAGCAGTTTGGAGATGCGCGGGGTGGGCCAGCAGTACTTC
CASSLEMRGVGQQYF
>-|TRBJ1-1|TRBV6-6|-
TGTGCCAGCAGCCCACAAGGGGAGACTGAAGCTTTCTTT
CASSPQGETEAFF
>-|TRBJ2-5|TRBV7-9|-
TGTGCCAGCAGCTCCGACCCCAGGAGAGAGACCCAGTACTTC
CASSSDPRRETQYF
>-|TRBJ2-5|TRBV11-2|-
TGTGCCAGCAGCTTAGGGTTGGCCGAGACCCAGTACTTC
CASSLGLAETQYF
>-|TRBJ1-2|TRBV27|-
TGTGCCAGCAGAAAGGGCCACCAGTATGCTAACTATGGCTACACCTTC
CASRKGHQYANYGYTF
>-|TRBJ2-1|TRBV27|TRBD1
TGTGCCAGCATCTCCCGGGACAGCCCAGGCGATGAGCAGTTCTTC
CASISRDSPGDEQFF
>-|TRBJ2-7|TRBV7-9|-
TGTGCCAGCAGCTTAGGGTCGTCGCTCGTAGGGATTGGTGGGCAGTACTTC
CASSLGSSLVGIGGQYF
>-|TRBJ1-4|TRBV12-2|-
TGTGCAAGTCGCTCCCGGCAGGGGGCTTTGAAACTGTTTTTT
CASRSRQGALKLFF
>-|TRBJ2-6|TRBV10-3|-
TGTGCCATCAGTGACTCCCAAGGGCGGAGTCAACGGGCCAACGTCCTGACTTTC
CAISDSQGRSQRANVLTF
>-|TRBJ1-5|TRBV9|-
TGTGCCAGCAGCGTAGCGGGGTATCAGCCCCAGCATTTT
CASSVAGYQPQHF
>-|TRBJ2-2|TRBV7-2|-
TGTGCCAGCAGCTTGCCCCTCAGTGGGACCGGGGAGCTGTTTTTT
CASSLPLSGTGELFF
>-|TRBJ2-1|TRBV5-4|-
TGTGCCAGCAGCCATCCTGACTCCTACAATGAGCAGTTCTTC
CASSHPDSYNEQFF
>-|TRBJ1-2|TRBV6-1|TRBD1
TGTGCCAGCAGGACACTGACAGGGGATTATGGCTACACCTTC
CASRTLTGDYGYTF
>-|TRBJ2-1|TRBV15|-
TGTGCCACCAGCAGAGATCGTGGGAGGTCCTACAATGAGCAGTTCTTC
CATSRDRGRSYNEQFF
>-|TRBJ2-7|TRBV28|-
TGTGCCAGCAGTCCACCAGGGGCGACATCCTACGAGCAGTACTTC
CASSPPGATSYEQYF
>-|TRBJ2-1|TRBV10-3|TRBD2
TGTGCCATCAGCGGGACTAGCGGACACAATGAGCAGTTCTTC
CAISGTSGHNEQFF
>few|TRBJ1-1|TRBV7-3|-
TGTGCCAGCAGCTTAACGCAAGCTACTGAAGCTTTCTTT
CASSLTQATEAFF
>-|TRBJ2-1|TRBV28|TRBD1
TGTGCCAGCAGTTTTGGGACAGGGCGTAAGAGTGAGCAGTTCTTC
CASSFGTGRKSEQFF
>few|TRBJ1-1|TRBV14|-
TGTGCCAGCAGCCAATGGGGAGCCCAGGAAGCTTTCTTT
CASSQWGAQEAFF
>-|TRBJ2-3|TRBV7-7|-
TGTGCCAGCAGCTTGAGGGGGTCAGCAGATACGCAGTATTTT
CASSLRGSADTQYF
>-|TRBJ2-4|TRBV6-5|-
TGTGCCAGCAGAGGGGAGGCCAAAAACATTCAGTACTTC
CASRGEAKNIQYF
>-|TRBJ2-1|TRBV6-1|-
TGTGCCAGCAGGATACTTCGACAATCCTACAATGAGCAGTTCTTC
CASRILRQSYNEQFF
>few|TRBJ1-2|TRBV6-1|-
TGTGCCAGCAGTCGGACAGATCCTAACTATGGCTACACCTTC
CASSRTDPNYGYTF
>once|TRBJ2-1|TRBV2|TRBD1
TGTGCCACTAAACCGGGACAGGCATACAATGAGCAGTTCTTC
CATKPGQAYNEQFF
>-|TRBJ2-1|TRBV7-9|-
TGTGCCAGCAGCAACCGGGACTTCCGATACAATGAGCAGTTCTTC
CASSNRDFRYNEQFF
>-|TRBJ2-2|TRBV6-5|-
TGTGCCAGCAGTTACGGTGGGGGCAACACCGGGGAGCTGTTTTTT
CASSYGGGNTGELFF
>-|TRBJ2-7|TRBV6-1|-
TGTGCCAGCACTAGCGCGTACTTCTCCTACGAGCAGTACTTC
CASTSAYFSYEQYF